The entry that follows covers one TCR beta chain sequence. The sample belongs to a study of blood T cell repertoires in COVID-19. At the level of the study: PBMCs, B-cell-depleted T cells, or T cells were the source of the cDNA or gDNA that made up the material.

Study processing details: Cell counts per sample came from amplifying reference gene primers. Some clones are missing from TCRdb's copy, which holds only in-frame ones; the method was immunoSEQ multiplex PCR. That table is the source of V, J and clone size, and D and trimming were worked out from the DNA. The table records 400,000 to 450,000 clones, around 90% of them present only once. Trimming removed 0 bases from V and 4 bases from J; junction bases left unmatched: 5. In germline, CDR1 is MNHNS, CDR2 SASEGT. The CDR3 contains 15 residues. Participants, roughly 18 to 89 years old, spanned 24 US areas. Symptom resolution, clearance, or two negative PCRs marked the recovered donors of Cohort 3.

The V gene is TRBV6-1, the J gene TRBJ1-2, with 7 bases that match TRBD1. The receptor's source is a young man who had recovered from COVID-19. Specimen: PBMCs or T cells enriched from blood (not recorded which). The CDR3 loop is CASSEAMTGSYGYTF. The CDR3 coding sequence is TGTGCCAGCAGTGAAGCTATGACAGGGAGCTATGGCTACACCTTC.